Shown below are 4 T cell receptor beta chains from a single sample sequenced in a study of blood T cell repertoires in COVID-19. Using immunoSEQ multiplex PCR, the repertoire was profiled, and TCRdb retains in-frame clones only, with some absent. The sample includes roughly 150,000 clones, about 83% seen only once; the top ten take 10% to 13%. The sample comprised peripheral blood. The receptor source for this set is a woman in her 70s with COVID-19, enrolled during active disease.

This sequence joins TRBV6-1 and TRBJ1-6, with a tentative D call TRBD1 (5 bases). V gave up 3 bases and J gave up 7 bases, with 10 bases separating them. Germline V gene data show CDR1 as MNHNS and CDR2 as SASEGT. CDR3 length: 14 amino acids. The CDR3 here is CASSEATANSPLHF. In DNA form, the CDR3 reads TGTGCCAGCAGTGAGGCGACAGCAAATTCACCCCTCCACTTT.

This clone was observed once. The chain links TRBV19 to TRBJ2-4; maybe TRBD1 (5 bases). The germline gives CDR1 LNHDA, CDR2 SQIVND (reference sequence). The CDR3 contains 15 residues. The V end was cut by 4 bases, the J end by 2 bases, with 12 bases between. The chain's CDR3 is CASSKTRVTKNIQYF. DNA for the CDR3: TGTGCCAGTAGTAAGACCAGGGTAACCAAAAACATTCAGTACTTC.

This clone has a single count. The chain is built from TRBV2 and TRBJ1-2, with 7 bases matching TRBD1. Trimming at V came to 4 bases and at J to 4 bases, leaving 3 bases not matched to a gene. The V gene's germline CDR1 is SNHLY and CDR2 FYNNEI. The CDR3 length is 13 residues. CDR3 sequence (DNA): TGTGCCAGCAGTGGGAGGGACAGCTATGGCTACACCTTC. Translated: CASSGRDSYGYTF.

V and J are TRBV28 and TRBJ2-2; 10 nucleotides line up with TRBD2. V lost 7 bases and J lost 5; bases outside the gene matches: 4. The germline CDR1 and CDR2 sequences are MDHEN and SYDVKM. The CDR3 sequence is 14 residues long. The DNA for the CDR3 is TGTGCCAGCACCGCTAGCGGGGGAACCGGGGAGCTGTTTTTT. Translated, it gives CASTASGGTGELFF. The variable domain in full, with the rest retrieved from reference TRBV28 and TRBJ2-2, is DVKVTQSSRYLVKRTGEKVFLECVQDMDHENMFWYRQDPGLGLRLIYFSYDVKMKEKGDIPEGYSVSREKKERFSLILESASTNQTSMYLCASTASGGTGELFFGEGSRLTVL.